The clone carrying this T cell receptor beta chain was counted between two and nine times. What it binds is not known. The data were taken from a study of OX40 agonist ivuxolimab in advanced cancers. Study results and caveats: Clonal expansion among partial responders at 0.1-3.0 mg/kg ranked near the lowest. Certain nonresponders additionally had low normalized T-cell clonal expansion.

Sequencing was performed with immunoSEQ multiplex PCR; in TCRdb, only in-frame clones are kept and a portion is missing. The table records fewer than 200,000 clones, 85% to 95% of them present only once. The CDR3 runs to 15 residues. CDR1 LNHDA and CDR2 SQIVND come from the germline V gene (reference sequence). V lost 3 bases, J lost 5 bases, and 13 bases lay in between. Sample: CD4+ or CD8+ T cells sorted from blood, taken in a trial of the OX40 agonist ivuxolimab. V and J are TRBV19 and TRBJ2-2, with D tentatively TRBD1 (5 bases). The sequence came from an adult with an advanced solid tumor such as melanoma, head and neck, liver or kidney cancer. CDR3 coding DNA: TGTGCCAGTAGTATCCAGGACACCTCGACCGGGGAGCTGTTTTTT. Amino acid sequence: CASSIQDTSTGELFF.